This entry lists 28 T cell receptor beta chains sequenced from one sample in a study of T cell responses to AZD1222 COVID-19 vaccine. Only in-frame clones appear in the TCRdb table, and some are missing; sequencing was by immunoSEQ multiplex PCR. There are under 35,000 clones in the sample; about 89% occur only once, and 45% to 55% lies in the top ten. The sample was peripheral blood, taken on day 0 of AZD1222 vaccination. The receptors were sampled from an adult in good health.

The chain combines TRBV25-1 with TRBJ1-2, with D unclear. Germline V gene data show CDR1 as MGHDK and CDR2 as SYGVNS. Trimming took off 3 bases at V and 8 bases at J, with 16 bases between the two ends. The CDR3 is made up of 14 amino acids. CDR3 in amino acids: CASSDPGAMGGYTF. DNA for the CDR3: TGTGCCAGCAGTGACCCGGGAGCCATGGGGGGCTACACCTTC.

The chain uses TRBV18 and TRBJ1-2, with D unclear. Deletions cut 1 base from V and 2 bases from J, with 14 bases between. The CDR3 runs to 16 residues. The germline V gene encodes CDR1 KGHSH and CDR2 LQKENI. The CDR3 coding sequence is TGTGCCAGCTCACCACTTAGCGTTCAAGGGAACTATGGCTACACCTTC. Translating it yields CASSPLSVQGNYGYTF.

J is TRBJ1-2 and V is TRBV5-1; D not resolved. From germline, CDR1 is SGHRS and CDR2 YFSETQ. V was shortened by 2 bases and J by 4 bases, with 6 bases between the two germline ends. The CDR3 is 12 amino acids. As DNA, the CDR3 is TGCGCCAGCAGCTTTGAAGCCTATGGCTACACCTTC. Translated: CASSFEAYGYTF.

The chain has TRBV6-2 or TRBV6-3 and TRBJ1-5; 8 nucleotides match TRBD1. In germline, CDR1 is MNHEY, CDR2 SVGEGT. Germline trimming cut 5 bases from V and 6 bases from J; bases unmatched to any gene: 9. The CDR3 is 15 amino acids. The CDR3 region is CASSLPGQESQPQHF. DNA of the CDR3: TGTGCCAGCAGTCTCCCGGGACAGGAGAGTCAGCCCCAGCATTTT.

This chain links TRBV5-1 with TRBJ2-3; the D gene could be TRBD1 or TRBD2 (6 bases each). The CDR3 sequence is 13 residues long. CDR1 is SGHRS and CDR2 is YFSETQ in the germline V gene. CDR3 DNA sequence: TGCGCTTCGCAACAGGGAGGACGAGATACGCAGTATTTT. This codes for CASQQGGRDTQYF. Filled out from reference TRBV5-1 and TRBJ2-3, the complete variable domain reads KAGVTQTPRYLIKTRGQQVTLSCSPISGHRSVSWYQQTPGQGLQFLFEYFSETQRNKGNFPGRFSGRQFSNSRSEMNVSTLELGDSALYLCASQQGGRDTQYFGPGTRLTVL.

J is TRBJ2-3 and V is TRBV5-1, with 8 bases that match TRBD1. The CDR3 runs 15 residues. The germline gives CDR1 SGHRS, CDR2 YFSETQ. With 1 base clipped from V and 0 bases from J, the junction kept 1 base outside the gene matches. The DNA of the CDR3 is TGCGCCAGCAGCTTGCGACAGGGGAGCACAGATACGCAGTATTTT. Its protein is CASSLRQGSTDTQYF.

This rearrangement joins TRBV19 to TRBJ1-2, with unresolved D. Germline CDR1 LNHDA, CDR2 SQIVND (reference sequence). Trimming took off 7 bases at V and 4 bases at J, with 13 bases between the two ends. The CDR3 is 13 residues long. The CDR3 DNA sequence: TGTGCCAGTAATACAGCGGGCGTCTATGGCTACACCTTC. Protein product: CASNTAGVYGYTF.

The J gene is TRBJ1-1, the V gene TRBV6-2 or TRBV6-3, with D perhaps TRBD1 (5 bases). Germline V gene data show CDR1 as MNHEY and CDR2 as SVGEGT. Between the trimmed V and J ends, which lost 2 bases and 1 base, there was a span of 11 bases. The length of the CDR3 is 15 residues. The CDR3 DNA reads TGTGCCAGCAGTTACGCGGGGGTACAGAACACTGAAGCTTTCTTT. Residues: CASSYAGVQNTEAFF.

V usage is TRBV7-8 and J usage is TRBJ2-5; 7 nucleotides match TRBD1. From germline, CDR1 is SGHVS and CDR2 FQNEAQ. This CDR3 region has 14 residues. Unmatched junction bases numbered 3, after V lost 4 bases and J lost 1 base. The CDR3 DNA is TGTGCCAGCAGCTCCGGACAGGTCCAAGAGACCCAGTACTTC. It yields the protein CASSSGQVQETQYF.

The table lists this clone with a count of one. V gene TRBV7-2 combines with J gene TRBJ1-3; no clear D. CDR3 length: 8 amino acids. The germline gives CDR1 SGHTA, CDR2 FQGNSA. The CDR3 spells CGRNTIYF. CDR3 coding DNA: TGTGGGAGAAACACCATATATTTT. Together with reference TRBV7-2 and TRBJ1-3, the CDR3 gives the full variable domain: GAGVSQSPSNKVTEKGKDVELRCDPISGHTALYWYRQSLGQGLEFLIYFQGNSAPDKSGLPSDRFSAERTGGSVSTLTIQRTQQEDSAVYLCGRNTIYFGEGSWLTVV.

This chain joins TRBV5-8 and TRBJ2-3, with D perhaps matching TRBD2 (5 bases). The CDR3 totals 14 residues. Germline CDR1 SGHTS, CDR2 YDEGEE. V lost 4 bases, J lost 5 bases, and 14 bases lay in between. The CDR3 bases are TGTGCCAGCAGCCCCCTCTCGGGGAAAGATACGCAGTATTTT. Protein product: CASSPLSGKDTQYF.

J is TRBJ1-1 and V is TRBV19; 9 bases agree with TRBD1. The CDR3 has 15 amino acids. Germline V lookup: CDR1 LNHDA, CDR2 SQIVND (reference sequence). V lost 6 bases and J lost 1; bases outside the gene matches: 6. The CDR3 sequence: CASRDTGGANTEAFF. The CDR3 DNA is TGTGCCAGTAGAGATACAGGGGGCGCGAACACTGAAGCTTTCTTT.

This clone has just one count. The gene calls are TRBV6-5 and TRBJ1-5; weak D call: TRBD1 (5 bases). The germline V gene has CDR1 MNHEY and CDR2 SVGAGI. V was pared by 5 bases and J by 7 bases, with 12 bases between. The CDR3 loop spans 13 amino acids. CDR3 region: CASSLGGDQPQHF. For the CDR3, the DNA is TGTGCCAGCAGTCTGGGGGGGGACCAGCCCCAGCATTTT.

The rearrangement uses TRBV12-3 or TRBV12-4 and TRBJ1-2, with D maybe TRBD1 (6 bases). Trimming took 6 bases from V and 7 from J, leaving 15 bases between them. This CDR3 is built from 13 residues. DNA for the CDR3: TGTGCCAGCAGGCCACGGGGGCGGGGTGGCTACACCTTC. Translated: CASRPRGRGGYTF.

This chain joins TRBV9 and TRBJ2-3, with D perhaps matching TRBD2 (6 bases). This CDR3 is 13 amino acids long. The V gene's germline CDR1 is SGDLS and CDR2 YYNGEE. Trimming left V 1 base short and J 6 bases short, with 9 bases between. The CDR3 reads CASSVTSGDTQYF. The CDR3 nucleotides are TGTGCCAGCAGCGTAACCAGCGGGGATACGCAGTATTTT.

The V gene is TRBV6-6, the J gene TRBJ1-2; maybe TRBD1 (5 bases). The CDR3 is made up of 14 amino acids. Germline V gives CDR1 MNHNY, CDR2 SVGAGI (reference sequence). Trimming shortened V by 0 bases and J by 6 bases, and 11 bases separated the two germline ends. The DNA for the CDR3 is TGTGCCAGCAGTTACTCGAAAGGGGAGCATGGCTACACCTTC. As protein: CASSYSKGEHGYTF.

V usage is TRBV12-3 or TRBV12-4 and J usage is TRBJ2-7, with D perhaps given as TRBD1 or TRBD2 (6 bases each). The V end lost 3 bases, the J end lost 6 bases, and 12 bases lay between the germline ends. This CDR3 has 13 residues. The CDR3: CASSFPGAVEQYF. The CDR3 DNA sequence: TGTGCCAGCAGTTTTCCGGGGGCAGTCGAGCAGTACTTC.

This chain links TRBV6-2 or TRBV6-3 with TRBJ2-7; perhaps TRBD1 as D (5 bases). The CDR3 has 14 amino acids. The V end was cut by 0 bases, the J end by 3 bases, with 9 bases between. Germline CDR1 MNHEY, CDR2 SVGEGT. CDR3 in amino acids: CASSYSQGLYEQYF. The CDR3 DNA reads as TGTGCCAGCAGTTACTCCCAGGGCCTCTACGAGCAGTACTTC.

The chain combines TRBV7-9 with TRBJ1-3, with 7 bases identical to TRBD1. Trimming at V came to 6 bases and at J to 0 bases, leaving 5 bases not matched to a gene. Germline CDR1 reads SEHNR; CDR2 reads FQNEAQ (reference sequence). The CDR3 spans 15 residues. This CDR3 is CASSFSGGSGNTIYF. The CDR3 region has the DNA TGTGCCAGCAGTTTCTCAGGGGGCTCTGGAAACACCATATATTTT.

The chain recombines TRBV2 with TRBJ1-2; TRBD1 matches at 7 bases. Germline V lookup: CDR1 SNHLY, CDR2 FYNNEI. The J segment lost 0 bases and the V segment lost 8 bases, leaving 0 bases of the junction unmatched. CDR3 length equals 12 residues. The CDR3 region is CASGTANYGYTF. The CDR3 bases are TGTGCCAGCGGGACAGCTAACTATGGCTACACCTTC.

The chain is built from TRBV9 and TRBJ2-1; 10 bases match TRBD2. The CDR3 is 16 amino acids. With V trimmed by 3 bases and J by 9 bases, 12 bases remained unmatched. Germline V CDR1 and CDR2: SGDLS, YYNGEE. As DNA, the CDR3 is TGTGCCAGCAGCGCCCCAGTGGGACTAGCGTCGCCTGAGCAGTTCTTC. The encoded protein is CASSAPVGLASPEQFF. Variable domain in full (rest from reference TRBV9 and TRBJ2-1): DSGVTQTPKHLITATGQRVTLRCSPRSGDLSVYWYQQSLDQGLQFLIQYYNGEERAKGNILERFSAQQFPDLHSELNLSSLELGDSALYFCASSAPVGLASPEQFFGPGTRLTVL.

J is TRBJ2-2 and V is TRBV24-1, with a weak D call TRBD2 (5 bases). Germline values: CDR1 KGHDR, CDR2 SFDVKD. Trimming removed 3 bases at V and 1 base at J, with 11 bases between. The CDR3 runs 16 residues. CDR3 protein: CATSDARGLNTGELFF. Here the CDR3 DNA reads TGTGCCACCAGTGATGCACGAGGACTGAACACCGGGGAGCTGTTTTTT.

The gene calls are TRBV7-2 and TRBJ1-4; TRBD1 is a possible D gene (6 bases). V was pared by 4 bases and J by 5 bases, with 8 bases between. In germline, CDR1 is SGHTA, CDR2 FQGNSA. The CDR3 loop spans 13 amino acids. The CDR3 protein is CASSWRGNEKLFF. For the CDR3, the DNA is TGTGCCAGCAGCTGGAGGGGGAATGAAAAACTGTTTTTT.

The chain employs TRBV5-1 and TRBJ1-5, with TRBD1 matching 7 bases. CDR3 length: 16 residues. V trimming: 4 bases; J trimming: 3 bases; junction bases outside the gene matches: 10. Germline values: CDR1 SGHRS, CDR2 YFSETQ. Written as DNA, the CDR3 is TGCGCCAGCAGCGAAGGGGCAGGGGGTAACAATCAGCCCCAGCATTTT. Translating gives CASSEGAGGNNQPQHF.

V usage is TRBV12-3 or TRBV12-4 and J usage is TRBJ1-2; TRBD1 might be the D (5 bases). The CDR3 totals 13 residues. V lost 6 bases and J 1 base, leaving 9 bases between the germline ends. CDR3 nucleotide sequence: TGTGCCAGCAGCCAGACAGATAACTATGGCTACACCTTC. It codes for CASSQTDNYGYTF.

The DNA of the CDR3 is TGCGCCAGCAGCTCCCTCACGGATTCGGGACAGGGGTTCGTTAAGACCTACGAGCAGTACTTC. This encodes CASSSLTDSGQGFVKTYEQYF. V is TRBV5-1 and J is TRBJ2-7, with 10 nucleotides matching TRBD1. V trimming: 3 bases; J trimming: 2 bases; junction bases outside the gene matches: 23. CDR1 is SGHRS and CDR2 is YFSETQ in the germline V gene. The CDR3 has 21 amino acids.

CDR3 nucleotides: TGCGCCAGCCGCCAGAACTATGGCTACACCTTC. Protein product: CASRQNYGYTF. The rearrangement joins TRBV23-1 to TRBJ1-2; no definite D call. TRBV23-1 is noted as an ORF with a role that remains uncertain. The CDR3 length is 11 residues. Trimming took 8 bases from V and 2 from J, leaving 6 bases between them.

CDR3 protein: CASSLGEVNTEAFF. Here the CDR3 DNA reads TGTGCCAGCAGCTTAGGAGAGGTGAACACTGAAGCTTTCTTT. V and J are TRBV7-2 and TRBJ1-1; D is undetermined. Per the germline V gene, CDR1 is SGHTA and CDR2 is FQGNSA. Deletions cut 1 base from V and 0 bases from J, with 6 bases between. The CDR3 extends over 14 amino acids. The full variable domain, with the rest looked up from reference TRBV7-2 and TRBJ1-1, is GAGVSQSPSNKVTEKGKDVELRCDPISGHTALYWYRQSLGQGLEFLIYFQGNSAPDKSGLPSDRFSAERTGGSVSTLTIQRTQQEDSAVYLCASSLGEVNTEAFFGQGTRLTVV.